Listed below are T cell receptor beta chains from one sample, sequenced in a study of T cells in Graves' hyperthyroidism and ophthalmopathy. TCRdb processed the multiplex PCR reads anew with MiXCR; each CDR3 protein has one entry. The top ten hold approximately 54% of the sample, which has some 490,000 distinct CDR3 sequences, 22% seen once. Material for sequencing was blood. The receptors were gathered from a woman in her 70s with Graves' ophthalmopathy. Each CDR3 is given without its conserved first and last residue.

CDR3 length	V gene	CDR3 protein
12	TRBV2	ASSVSSDYNEQF
14	TRBV28	ASRTHVRGRNTEAF
11	TRBV7-2	ASSLPGRSEQY
13	TRBV5-5	ASSSGQGAYYEQY
13	TRBV7-6	ASSLALPNTGELF
12	TRBV6-1	ASGIAGAGGELF
14	TRBV5-1	ASSWDITTGANVLT
11	TRBV20-1	SARSPGSAEAF
12	TRBV12-3/TRBV12-4	ASQRTHRTDTQY
14	TRBV11-1	ASSSAGAFKVTEAF
14	TRBV6-5	ASSYSTEGALSEQY
12	TRBV2	ASSRLAGTGELF
16	TRBV27	ASSLFFNSQTNTDTQY
14	TRBV9	ASSVGGQGYYYGYT
14	TRBV7-8	ASRLARDYGDYEQY
13	TRBV28	ASSGSRAGNSPLH
13	TRBV9	ASSSSGTGLYEQY
11	TRBV20-1	SAMWGGEETQY